This passage covers 21 T cell receptor beta chains from one sample sequenced in a study of T cell responses to AZD1222 COVID-19 vaccine. Sequenced by immunoSEQ multiplex PCR; TCRdb stores in-frame clones only, minus some. The sample consists of about 140,000 clones, over 90% of them appearing once. Sequenced here: peripheral blood, sampled 28 days after the second AZD1222 dose. Receptors originate from an adult who received the AZD1222 COVID-19 vaccine.

This chain uses TRBV15 with TRBJ1-2, with a tentative D call TRBD1 (6 bases). With 4 bases removed from V and 4 bases from J, the gap between germline ends came to 16 bases. The CDR3 is made up of 15 amino acids. Germline V CDR1 and CDR2: LNHNV, YYDKDF (reference sequence). Here the CDR3 reads CATSTSRGAFYGYTF. The CDR3 nucleotides are TGTGCCACCAGCACTTCCCGGGGGGCCTTCTATGGCTACACCTTC.

The chain carries TRBV11-2 and TRBJ1-1; D call uncertain. Germline V gene data show CDR1 as SGHAT and CDR2 as FQNNGV. V dropped 5 bases and J dropped 1 base, with 8 bases sitting between them. The CDR3 sequence is 13 residues long. In nucleotides, the CDR3 is TGTGCCAGCAGCAATTGGGCGAACACTGAAGCTTTCTTT. It is translated as CASSNWANTEAFF.

The chain links TRBV15 to TRBJ2-2, with 7 bases that match TRBD2. CDR3 size: 15 residues. The junction had 6 bases not matched to a gene; V was cut back by 4 bases and J by 4 bases. Germline CDR1 reads LNHNV; CDR2 reads YYDKDF (reference sequence). CDR3 DNA sequence: TGTGCCACCAGCATAGGGGCTAGCGGCACCGGGGAGCTGTTTTTT. Translated, it gives CATSIGASGTGELFF.

V and J are TRBV24-1 and TRBJ2-1; 9 bases match TRBD2. The V segment lost 2 bases and the J segment 5 bases; nucleotides outside the gene matches: 12. This CDR3 contains 18 residues. Germline V gene data show CDR1 as KGHDR and CDR2 as SFDVKD. The CDR3 DNA sequence: TGTGCCACCAGTGATTCGGGGGTTAGCGGGAGATCCAACAATGAGCAGTTCTTC. Translated, it gives CATSDSGVSGRSNNEQFF.

This chain uses TRBV7-2 with TRBJ2-6, with D hard to call. The V and J ends lost 4 bases and 4 bases respectively, with 11 bases between them. Germline values: CDR1 SGHTA, CDR2 FQGNSA. This CDR3 has 15 amino acids. The CDR3, as DNA: TGTGCCAGCAGCTCACGTGGGCACGGGGCCAACGTCCTGACTTTC. Its translation: CASSSRGHGANVLTF.

This chain links TRBV11-2 with TRBJ2-1; D is possibly TRBD2 (6 bases). The CDR3 runs to 16 residues. Germline V gives CDR1 SGHAT, CDR2 FQNNGV. Trimming took 2 bases from V and 0 from J, leaving 11 bases between them. The CDR3 region is CASSLLRGRSYNEQFF. DNA of the CDR3: TGTGCCAGCAGCTTACTGCGGGGCCGCTCCTACAATGAGCAGTTCTTC. Full variable domain (outside the CDR3, taken from reference TRBV11-2 and TRBJ2-1): EAGVAQSPRYKIIEKRQSVAFWCNPISGHATLYWYQQILGQGPKLLIQFQNNGVVDDSQLPKDRFSAERLKGVDSTLKIQPAKLEDSAVYLCASSLLRGRSYNEQFFGPGTRLTVL.

The J gene is TRBJ2-1, the V gene TRBV7-3, with D maybe TRBD2 (5 bases). CDR1 is SGHTA and CDR2 is FQGTGA in the germline V gene. Deletions cut 1 base from V and 2 bases from J, with 9 bases between. The CDR3 runs to 15 residues. The CDR3 sequence: CASSLIASTYNEQFF. Here the CDR3 DNA reads TGTGCCAGCAGCTTAATAGCTAGCACCTACAATGAGCAGTTCTTC.

The V and J genes are TRBV10-3 and TRBJ2-1, with D maybe TRBD2 (6 bases). This CDR3 has 16 amino acids. V dropped 0 bases and J dropped 6 bases, with 15 bases sitting between them. Germline V CDR1 and CDR2: ENHRY, SYGVKD. CDR3 sequence reads: CAISESGTHKLNEQFF. Here the CDR3 DNA reads TGTGCCATCAGTGAGTCCGGGACTCATAAACTCAATGAGCAGTTCTTC.

The V and J genes are TRBV15 and TRBJ2-7, with D tentatively TRBD1 (5 bases). CDR3 size: 14 residues. Germline-derived CDR1 and CDR2 are LNHNV and YYDKDF (reference sequence). The V end lost 4 bases, the J end lost 3 bases, and 13 bases lay between the germline ends. The CDR3 sequence: CATSTRQRGYEQYF. In DNA, the CDR3 is TGTGCCACCAGCACCCGACAGCGAGGCTACGAGCAGTACTTC.

V usage is TRBV7-2 and J usage is TRBJ1-2, with D unclear. Germline CDR1 reads SGHTA; CDR2 reads FQGNSA. CDR3 size: 15 residues. Trimming stripped 0 bases from V and 3 bases from J, with 11 bases between. The CDR3 sequence is CASSLATESYYGYTF. For the CDR3, the DNA is TGTGCCAGCAGCTTAGCCACGGAATCATACTATGGCTACACCTTC.

V gene TRBV7-2 combines with J gene TRBJ2-5; D may correspond to TRBD1 or TRBD2 (5 bases each). The V end was cut by 0 bases, the J end by 5 bases, with 16 bases between. Germline loops: CDR1 SGHTA, CDR2 FQGNSA. The CDR3 runs 16 residues. The CDR3 DNA follows: TGTGCCAGCAGCTTAGCTGGGACCTTGGGGGTGGAGACCCAGTACTTC. Amino acid sequence: CASSLAGTLGVETQYF.

The rearrangement joins TRBV11-2 to TRBJ2-1; D is ambiguous. The germline V gene encodes CDR1 SGHAT and CDR2 FQNNGV. V shed 0 bases and J shed 6 bases, with 3 bases lying between them. The CDR3 runs to 12 residues. The CDR3 DNA reads as TGTGCCAGCAGCTTAGATCGCAATGAGCAGTTCTTC. Translating gives CASSLDRNEQFF.

The chain is built from TRBV11-2 and TRBJ2-7, with a possible D match to TRBD1 (5 bases). The CDR3 length is 12 residues. V lost 8 bases and J lost 3, with 11 bases in between. Germline assignment: CDR1 SGHAT and CDR2 FQNNGV. The CDR3 loop reads CASGWGSYEQYF. Here the CDR3 DNA reads TGTGCCAGCGGCTGGGGCAGCTACGAGCAGTACTTC.

This chain links TRBV3-1 (or the pseudogene TRBV3-2) with TRBJ2-4; the match to TRBD2 covers 11 bases. The CDR3 covers 17 residues. Unmatched junction bases numbered 3, after V lost 2 bases and J lost 0 bases. Germline V gives CDR1 LGHDT, CDR2 YNNKEL (reference sequence). The CDR3 loop is CASSQITSGRAKNIQYF. The CDR3 nucleotides are TGTGCCAGCAGCCAAATTACTAGCGGGAGAGCCAAAAACATTCAGTACTTC.

V gene TRBV20-1 combines with J gene TRBJ2-1; D is undetermined. V was shortened by 7 bases and J by 6 bases, with 10 bases between the two germline ends. From germline, CDR1 is DFQATT and CDR2 SNEGSKA (reference sequence). This CDR3 spans 11 amino acids. The CDR3 DNA reads as TGCAGTGTATGGGGTAGCAATGAGCAGTTCTTC. Protein: CSVWGSNEQFF.

The chain links TRBV19 to TRBJ1-5, with a weak D call TRBD1 (6 bases). CDR3 size: 15 residues. CDR1 and CDR2 (germline): LNHDA, SQIVND (reference sequence). V shed 6 bases and J shed 1 base, with 13 bases lying between them. CDR3 residues: CASRHLTGSNQPQHF. The CDR3 coding sequence is TGTGCCAGTAGACACCTTACAGGGAGCAATCAGCCCCAGCATTTT. The variable domain in full, with the rest retrieved from reference TRBV19 and TRBJ1-5, is DGGITQSPKYLFRKEGQNVTLSCEQNLNHDAMYWYRQDPGQGLRLIYYSQIVNDFQKGDIAEGYSVSREKKESFPLTVTSAQKNPTAFYLCASRHLTGSNQPQHFGDGTRLSIL.

For this clone: This specimen includes other DNA sequences encoding the same CDR3. This chain links TRBV20-1 with TRBJ1-4; 7 nucleotides line up with TRBD1. The germline gives CDR1 DFQATT, CDR2 SNEGSKA (reference sequence). The ends lost 6 bases at V and 8 bases at J; junction bases unmatched: 3. CDR3 length: 11 residues. DNA for the CDR3: TGCAGTGCCTGGACAGGCGAAAAACTGTTTTTT. Protein sequence: CSAWTGEKLFF.

The V gene is TRBV28, the J gene TRBJ2-7; 8 positions match TRBD2. With 3 bases clipped from V and 9 bases from J, the junction kept 10 bases outside the gene matches. Per the germline V gene, CDR1 is MDHEN and CDR2 is SYDVKM. This CDR3 comprises 14 residues. CDR3 bases: TGTGCCAGCAGTTTGGAGCCTAGCGGGTTGGTGCAGTACTTC. Amino acid sequence: CASSLEPSGLVQYF.

The rearrangement links TRBV7-9 to TRBJ1-5, with no clear D. CDR1 SEHNR and CDR2 FQNEAQ come from the germline V gene (reference sequence). V lost 3 bases, J lost 7 bases, and 10 bases lay in between. This CDR3 is built from 13 residues. CDR3 sequence (DNA): TGTGCCAGCAGCTTTGGACCTCGACAGCCCCAGCATTTT. Protein sequence: CASSFGPRQPQHF.

The CDR3 loop is CASSLGLASVDEQYF. As DNA, the CDR3 is TGCGCCAGCAGTCTAGGACTAGCGTCAGTCGACGAGCAGTACTTC. The J gene is TRBJ2-7, the V gene TRBV4-1; TRBD2 matches 9 bases. The CDR3 is 15 amino acids. Germline assignment: CDR1 MGHRA and CDR2 YSYEKL. V was clipped by 6 bases and J by 5 bases; unmatched bases: 11.

J is TRBJ1-5 and V is TRBV7-2; TRBD1 aligns across 7 bases. The CDR3 is made up of 13 amino acids. Germline CDR1 is SGHTA and CDR2 is FQGNSA. V dropped 4 bases and J dropped 5; count of bases not matched to a gene: 2. The CDR3 is CASSSTGDQPQHF. Here the CDR3 DNA reads TGTGCCAGCAGCTCTACAGGGGATCAGCCCCAGCATTTT.